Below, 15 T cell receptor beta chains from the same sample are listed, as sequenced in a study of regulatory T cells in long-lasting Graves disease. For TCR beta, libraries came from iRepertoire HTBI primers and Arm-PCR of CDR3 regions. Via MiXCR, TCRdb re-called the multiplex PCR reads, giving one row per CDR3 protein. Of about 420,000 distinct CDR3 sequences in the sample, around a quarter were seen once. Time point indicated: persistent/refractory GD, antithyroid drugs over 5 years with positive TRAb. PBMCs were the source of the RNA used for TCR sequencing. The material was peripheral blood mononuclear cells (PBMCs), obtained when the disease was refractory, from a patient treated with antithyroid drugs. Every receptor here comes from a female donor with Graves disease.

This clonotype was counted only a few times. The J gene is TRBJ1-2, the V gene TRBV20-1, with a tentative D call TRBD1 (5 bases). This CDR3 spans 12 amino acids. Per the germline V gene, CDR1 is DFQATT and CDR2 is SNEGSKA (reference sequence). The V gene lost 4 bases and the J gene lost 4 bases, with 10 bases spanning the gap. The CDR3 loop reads CSAKAQGYGYTF. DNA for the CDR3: TGCAGTGCTAAGGCCCAGGGCTATGGCTACACCTTC.

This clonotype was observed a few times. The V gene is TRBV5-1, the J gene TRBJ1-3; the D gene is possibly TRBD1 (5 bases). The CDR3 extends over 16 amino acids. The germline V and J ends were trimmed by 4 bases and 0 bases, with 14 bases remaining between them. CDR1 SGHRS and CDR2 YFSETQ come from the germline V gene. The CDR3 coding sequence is TGCGCCAGCAGCCTTGGGGCCGGTATCTCTGGAAACACCATATATTTT. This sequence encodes CASSLGAGISGNTIYF.

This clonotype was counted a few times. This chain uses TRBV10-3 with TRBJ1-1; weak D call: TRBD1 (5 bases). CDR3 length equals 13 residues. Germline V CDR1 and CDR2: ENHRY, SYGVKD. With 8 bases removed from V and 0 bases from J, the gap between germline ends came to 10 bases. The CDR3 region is CAIGTALNTEAFF. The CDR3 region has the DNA TGTGCCATCGGGACGGCGCTGAACACTGAAGCTTTCTTT.

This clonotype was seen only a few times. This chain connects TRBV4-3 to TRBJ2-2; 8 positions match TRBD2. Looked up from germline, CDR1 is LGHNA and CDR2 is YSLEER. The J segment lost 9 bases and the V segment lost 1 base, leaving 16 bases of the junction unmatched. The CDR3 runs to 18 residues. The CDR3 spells CASSQVLGTRGNARELFF. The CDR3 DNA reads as TGCGCCAGCAGCCAAGTACTCGGGACTAGGGGAAATGCCAGGGAGCTGTTTTTT.

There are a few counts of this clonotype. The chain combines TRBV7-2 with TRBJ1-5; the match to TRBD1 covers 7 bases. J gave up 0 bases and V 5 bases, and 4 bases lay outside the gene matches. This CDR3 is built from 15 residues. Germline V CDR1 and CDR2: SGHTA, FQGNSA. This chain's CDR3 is CASSTDRDSNQPQHF. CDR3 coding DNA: TGTGCCAGCAGCACCGACAGGGATAGCAATCAGCCCCAGCATTTT.

The CDR3 loop is CSANYMNTEAFF. The CDR3 DNA is TGCAGTGCTAACTACATGAACACTGAAGCTTTCTTT. The chain joins TRBV20-1 to TRBJ1-1; no clear D. The CDR3 length is 12 residues. V was clipped by 4 bases and J by 0 bases, with 6 bases between them. Looked up from germline, CDR1 is DFQATT and CDR2 is SNEGSKA (reference sequence).

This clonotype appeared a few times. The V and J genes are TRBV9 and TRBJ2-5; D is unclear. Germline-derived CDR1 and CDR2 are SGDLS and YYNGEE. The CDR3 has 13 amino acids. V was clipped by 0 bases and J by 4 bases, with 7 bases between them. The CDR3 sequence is CASSVVDRETQYF. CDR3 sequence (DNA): TGTGCCAGCAGCGTAGTCGACCGAGAGACCCAGTACTTC.

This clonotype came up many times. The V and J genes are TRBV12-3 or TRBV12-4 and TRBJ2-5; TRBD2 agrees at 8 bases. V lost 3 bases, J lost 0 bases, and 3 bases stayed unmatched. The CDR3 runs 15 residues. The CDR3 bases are TGTGCCAGCAGTTTGGATAGCGGGAACCAAGAGACCCAGTACTTC. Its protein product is CASSLDSGNQETQYF.

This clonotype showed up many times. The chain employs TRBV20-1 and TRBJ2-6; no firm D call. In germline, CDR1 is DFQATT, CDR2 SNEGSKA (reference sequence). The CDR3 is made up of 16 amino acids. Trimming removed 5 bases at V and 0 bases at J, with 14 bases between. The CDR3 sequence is CSARRVSDSGANVLTF. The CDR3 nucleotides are TGCAGTGCTCGCCGGGTCTCAGACTCTGGGGCCAACGTCCTGACTTTC.

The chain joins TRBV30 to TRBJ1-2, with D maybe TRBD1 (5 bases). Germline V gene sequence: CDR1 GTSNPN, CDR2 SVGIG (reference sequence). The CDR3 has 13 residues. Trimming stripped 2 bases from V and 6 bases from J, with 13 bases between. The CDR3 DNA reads TGTGCCTGGAGTCCGAGGGGCGAGGATGGCTACACCTTC. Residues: CAWSPRGEDGYTF.

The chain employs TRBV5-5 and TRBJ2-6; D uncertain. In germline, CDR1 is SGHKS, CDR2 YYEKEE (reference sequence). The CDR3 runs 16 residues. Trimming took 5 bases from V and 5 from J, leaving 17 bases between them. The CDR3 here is CASRSTLGSRANVLTF. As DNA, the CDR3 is TGTGCCAGCAGATCGACCCTTGGGTCTAGGGCCAACGTCCTGACTTTC.

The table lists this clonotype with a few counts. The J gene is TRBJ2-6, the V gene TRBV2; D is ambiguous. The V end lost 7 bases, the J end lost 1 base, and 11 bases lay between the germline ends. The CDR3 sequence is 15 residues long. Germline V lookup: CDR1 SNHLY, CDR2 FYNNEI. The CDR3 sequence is CASKSWVSGANVLTF. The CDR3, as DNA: TGTGCCAGCAAGTCTTGGGTTTCTGGGGCCAACGTCCTGACTTTC.

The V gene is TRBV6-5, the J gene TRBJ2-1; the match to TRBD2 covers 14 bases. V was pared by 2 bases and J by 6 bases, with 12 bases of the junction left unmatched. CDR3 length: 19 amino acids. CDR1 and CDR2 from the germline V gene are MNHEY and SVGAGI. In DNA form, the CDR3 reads TGTGCCAGCAGTTACGAGGGACTAGCGGGAGTTGGCGACGCCAATGAGCAGTTCTTC. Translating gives CASSYEGLAGVGDANEQFF.

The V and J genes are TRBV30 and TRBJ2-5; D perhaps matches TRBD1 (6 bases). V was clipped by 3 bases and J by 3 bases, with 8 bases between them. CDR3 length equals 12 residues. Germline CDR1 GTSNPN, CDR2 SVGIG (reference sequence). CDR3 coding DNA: TGTGCCTGGAGCAGGACAGAAGAGACCCAGTACTTC. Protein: CAWSRTEETQYF. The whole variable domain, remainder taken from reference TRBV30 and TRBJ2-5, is SQTIHQWPATLVQPVGSPLSLECTVEGTSNPNLYWYRQAAGRGLQLLFYSVGIGQISSEVPQNLSASRPQDRQFILSSKKLLLSDSGFYLCAWSRTEETQYFGPGTRLLVL.

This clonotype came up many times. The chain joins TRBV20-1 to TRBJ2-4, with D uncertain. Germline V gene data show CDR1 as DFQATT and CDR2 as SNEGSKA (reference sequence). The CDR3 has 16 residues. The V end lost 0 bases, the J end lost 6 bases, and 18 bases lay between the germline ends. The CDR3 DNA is TGCAGTGCTAGAGATCGGCAACCAGCCGCGATAAACATTCAGTACTTC. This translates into CSARDRQPAAINIQYF.